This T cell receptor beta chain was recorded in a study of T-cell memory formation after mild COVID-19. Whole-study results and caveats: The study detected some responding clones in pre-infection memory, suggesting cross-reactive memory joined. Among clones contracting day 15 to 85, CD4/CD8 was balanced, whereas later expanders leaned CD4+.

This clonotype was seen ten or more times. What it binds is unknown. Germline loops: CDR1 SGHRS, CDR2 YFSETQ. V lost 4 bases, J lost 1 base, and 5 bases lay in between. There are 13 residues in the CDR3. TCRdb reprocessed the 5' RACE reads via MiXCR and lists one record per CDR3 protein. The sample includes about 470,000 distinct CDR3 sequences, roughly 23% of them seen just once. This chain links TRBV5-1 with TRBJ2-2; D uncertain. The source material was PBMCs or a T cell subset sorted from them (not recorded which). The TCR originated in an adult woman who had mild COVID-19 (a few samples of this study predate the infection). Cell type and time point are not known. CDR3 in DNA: TGCGCCAGCAGCACGGGGAACACCGGGGAGCTGTTTTTT. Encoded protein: CASSTGNTGELFF.